This TCR beta chain is from a study of OX40 agonist ivuxolimab in advanced cancers. As for the study more broadly: Ivuxolimab was an agonistic, fully human IgG2 monoclonal antibody directed against OX40 (CD134), a costimulatory receptor. Peripheral TCRbeta sequencing was intended to test whether TCR sequence diversity was altered and clonal T-cell expansion was caused by ivuxolimab. Of the roughly 52 dose-escalation patients, hepatocellular carcinoma was present in roughly 19, melanoma in roughly 15, renal cell carcinoma in 9 and head and neck cancer in 9. In the dose-escalation cohort, 82.7% of patients were male, and the mean age was approximately 60 years, with a range of about 23 to 80. Prior anti-PD-1, anti-PD-L1 or anti-CTLA-4 therapy was permitted, and checkpoint inhibitors had been received by about 37% of dose-escalation patients. The monotherapy dose-escalation portion (N ≈ 50 patients) of the phase I ivuxolimab trial is reported in the paper. Partial responses occurred in three dose-escalation patients: two with cutaneous melanoma and one with hepatocellular carcinoma. Intravenous ivuxolimab was administered to patients every 2 weeks at six dose levels: 0.01, 0.1, 0.3, 1.5, 3 and 10 mg/kg. Study-wide findings and limitations: At doses from 0.1 to 3.0 mg/kg, clonal expansion was seen in both CD4+ and CD8+ blood T cells between baseline and week 6. Partial responders in the 0.1-3.0 mg/kg groups had among the lowest normalized peripheral clonal expansion, especially among CD8+ T cells. After ivuxolimab, expanded clones were on average more numerous among CD8+ T cells than among CD4+ T cells. Low levels of normalized T-cell clonal expansion were also shown by some nonresponding patients. The antigen specificity of the clonally expanded peripheral T cells was not determined.

Concerning this clone: No antigen is known for it. No much larger clonotype is one base removed from it; base qualities were not supplied.

Measured from the cysteine to the phenylalanine, the CDR3 is 13 residues long. The DNA shown is the 39-base CDR3, in frame from base 1. CDR1 SNHLY and CDR2 FYNNEI are derived from the germline V gene. Trimming accounts for 7 bases at V and 5 bases at J, while the number of junction bases matched to no gene is 5. To sequence the TCRbeta CDR3 region, genomic DNA was isolated from the sorted cells. The immunoSEQ Assay was used to sequence the TCRbeta CDR3 regions. The source is immuneACCESS, and TCRdb retained only in-frame sequences with V and J called. Part of the clones is not carried over; for the studies checked, unresolved V genes explain less than half of this, and the remainder is unexplained. The sample table holds 57,000 or so clones, of which 80% to 90% were seen once. Over 0.7% of the sample lies in the top ten. The trial excluded patients who had a history of autoimmune disease or who were on systemic immunosuppression. Peripheral blood for TCR sequencing was collected from all dose cohorts at baseline, on cycle 4 day 1, and on cycle 7 day 1. The samples were drawn from a first-in-human, open-label, multicenter phase I dose-escalation trial of ivuxolimab. Adults with locally advanced or metastatic melanoma, renal cell carcinoma, hepatocellular carcinoma or head and neck squamous cell carcinoma were enrolled in the trial. Before TCR sequencing, CD4+ T cells and CD8+ T cells were sorted from peripheral blood as separate populations.

This material consisted of CD4+ or CD8+ T cells sorted from blood, taken in a trial of the OX40 agonist ivuxolimab. The chain is made from TRBV2 and TRBJ1-5; the central 7 bases match TRBD1. This sequence originates from an adult with an advanced solid tumor such as melanoma, head and neck, liver or kidney cancer. The nucleotide sequence reads as follows: TGTGCCAGCAAAGGCAGGGGGTATCAGCCCCAGCATTTT. It translates to CASKGRGYQPQHF.